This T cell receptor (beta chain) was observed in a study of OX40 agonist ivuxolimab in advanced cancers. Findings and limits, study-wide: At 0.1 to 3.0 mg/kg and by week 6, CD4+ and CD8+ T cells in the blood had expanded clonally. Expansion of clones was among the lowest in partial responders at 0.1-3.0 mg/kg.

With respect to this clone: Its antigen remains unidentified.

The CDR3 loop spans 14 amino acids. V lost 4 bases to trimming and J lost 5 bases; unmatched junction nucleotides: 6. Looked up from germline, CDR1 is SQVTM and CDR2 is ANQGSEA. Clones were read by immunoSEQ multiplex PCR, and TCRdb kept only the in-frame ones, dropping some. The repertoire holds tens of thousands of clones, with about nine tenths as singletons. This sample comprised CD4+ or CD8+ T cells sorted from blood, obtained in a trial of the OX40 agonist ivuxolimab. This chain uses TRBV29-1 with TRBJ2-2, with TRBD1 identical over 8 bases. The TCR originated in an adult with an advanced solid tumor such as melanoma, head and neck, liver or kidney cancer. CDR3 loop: CSVGRDRPTGELFF. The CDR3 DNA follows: TGCAGCGTTGGTCGGGACAGGCCGACCGGGGAGCTGTTTTTT.